Here is one T cell receptor (beta chain) with its context. Antigen unknown. The templates were synthetic TCR analogs, and they were spiked into each PCR. Measured with immunoSEQ multiplex PCR; TCRdb has only the in-frame clones, and not every one. The sample includes approximately 26,000 clones, 86% of them seen just once. This sample is drawn from a study of PD-L1 blockade in urothelial cancer. About the study: A median around 140,000 T cells were found in blood samples.

Whole-study results and caveats: Those with durable benefit had larger increases in tumor-associated blood clones at 3 weeks.

Germline V gives CDR1 SGHAT, CDR2 FQNNGV. This CDR3 contains 16 residues. V was clipped by 0 bases and J by 3 bases; unmatched bases: 7. The J gene is TRBJ2-7, the V gene TRBV11-2, with 8 bases lining up with TRBD1. The specimen comprised PBMCs, sampled around atezolizumab (anti-PD-L1) treatment. The sequence derives from a man in his sixties with urothelial cancer. CDR3 DNA sequence: TGTGCCAGCAGCTTAGATCGTGCAGGGGGCGTCTACGAGCAGTACTTC. As protein: CASSLDRAGGVYEQYF.